Listed below are T cell receptor beta chains from one sample, sequenced in a study of shared clonotypes between healthy human individuals. Generated by immunoSEQ multiplex PCR, the TCRdb table keeps only in-frame clones and is missing some. The table lists some 2,400,000 clones, 95% of them singletons. Sample: naive CD4+ T cells sorted from blood. These receptors all stem from a man aged 18 to 29 in good health. Each CDR3 is given with its conserved first and last residue. Each record gives: D gene, J gene, clone size, V gene, CDR3 protein, CDR3 DNA. D genes are given only for firm matches. Rows give clone size only sometimes, using once, few, many, or a class for an expanded clone.

D gene: -
J gene: TRBJ1-1
clone size: -
V gene: TRBV5-1
CDR3 protein: CASSPWGENTEAFF
CDR3 DNA: TGCGCCAGCAGCCCCTGGGGGGAGAACACTGAAGCTTTCTTT

D gene: -
J gene: TRBJ1-1
clone size: -
V gene: TRBV5-1
CDR3 protein: CASSSDLGTEAFF
CDR3 DNA: TGCGCCAGCAGCTCCGACTTGGGCACTGAAGCTTTCTTT

D gene: TRBD2
J gene: TRBJ2-4
clone size: -
V gene: TRBV19
CDR3 protein: CASSELAGGLNIQYF
CDR3 DNA: TGTGCCAGTTCTGAGCTAGCGGGAGGGTTAAACATTCAGTACTTC

D gene: -
J gene: TRBJ2-3
clone size: -
V gene: TRBV5-1
CDR3 protein: CASTPPRDGTDTQYF
CDR3 DNA: TGCGCCAGCACCCCTCCGCGGGATGGCACAGATACGCAGTATTTT

D gene: TRBD2
J gene: TRBJ2-5
clone size: -
V gene: TRBV5-4
CDR3 protein: CASSLPAGGQETQYF
CDR3 DNA: TGTGCCAGCAGCTTGCCAGCGGGGGGCCAAGAGACCCAGTACTTC

D gene: TRBD1
J gene: TRBJ1-6
clone size: -
V gene: TRBV10-3
CDR3 protein: CAISDTGGDFFSYNSPLHF
CDR3 DNA: TGTGCCATCAGTGACACAGGGGGTGACTTCTTCTCCTATAATTCACCCCTCCACTTT

D gene: -
J gene: TRBJ1-5
clone size: -
V gene: TRBV7-2
CDR3 protein: CASSSAPTHRGNQPQHF
CDR3 DNA: TGTGCCAGCAGCTCAGCGCCTACCCATAGAGGCAATCAGCCCCAGCATTTT

D gene: -
J gene: TRBJ2-7
clone size: -
V gene: TRBV5-3
CDR3 protein: CARSLWGVGFSYEQYF
CDR3 DNA: TGTGCCAGAAGCTTGTGGGGGGTTGGCTTCTCCTACGAGCAGTACTTC

D gene: -
J gene: TRBJ2-2
clone size: -
V gene: TRBV6-5
CDR3 protein: CASSYSRNTGELFF
CDR3 DNA: TGTGCCAGCAGTTACTCCCGTAACACCGGGGAGCTGTTTTTT

D gene: TRBD1
J gene: TRBJ1-5
clone size: -
V gene: TRBV7-9
CDR3 protein: CASSLAGTGAPKRPQHF
CDR3 DNA: TGTGCCAGCAGCTTAGCCGGGACAGGGGCCCCGAAACGGCCCCAGCATTTT

D gene: -
J gene: TRBJ2-7
clone size: -
V gene: TRBV21-1
CDR3 protein: CASSKTGGSGEQYF
CDR3 DNA: TGTGCCAGCAGCAAGACAGGGGGCTCGGGCGAGCAGTACTTC

D gene: -
J gene: TRBJ2-1
clone size: -
V gene: TRBV30
CDR3 protein: CAWSVKGLNEQFF
CDR3 DNA: TGTGCCTGGAGTGTAAAGGGTTTGAATGAGCAGTTCTTC

D gene: -
J gene: TRBJ2-7
clone size: -
V gene: TRBV2
CDR3 protein: CASSEGRAGAYYEQYF
CDR3 DNA: TGTGCCAGCAGTGAAGGGCGGGCAGGGGCATACTACGAGCAGTACTTC

D gene: -
J gene: TRBJ1-1
clone size: -
V gene: TRBV28
CDR3 protein: CASSRTGNTEAFF
CDR3 DNA: TGTGCCAGCAGCCGTACAGGGAACACTGAAGCTTTCTTT

D gene: TRBD2
J gene: TRBJ2-5
clone size: -
V gene: TRBV4-1
CDR3 protein: CASSHIRGGTSDSPQYF
CDR3 DNA: TGCGCCAGCAGCCATATACGGGGGGGGACTAGCGATTCCCCCCAGTACTTC

D gene: TRBD1
J gene: TRBJ2-1
clone size: -
V gene: TRBV18
CDR3 protein: CASSPDRGRGEQFF
CDR3 DNA: TGTGCCAGCTCACCTGACAGGGGGCGCGGGGAGCAGTTCTTC

D gene: TRBD1
J gene: TRBJ1-4
clone size: -
V gene: TRBV5-1
CDR3 protein: CARDRGLLVSEKLFF
CDR3 DNA: TGCGCCAGAGACAGGGGGCTTCTGGTAAGTGAAAAACTGTTTTTT

D gene: -
J gene: TRBJ1-2
clone size: -
V gene: TRBV2
CDR3 protein: CASRGLGGEKRVYGYTF
CDR3 DNA: TGTGCCAGCAGGGGGCTGGGGGGCGAGAAGAGGGTGTATGGCTACACCTTC

D gene: -
J gene: TRBJ1-5
clone size: -
V gene: TRBV5-1
CDR3 protein: CASRETVSSNQPQHF
CDR3 DNA: TGCGCCAGCAGGGAGACAGTGAGTAGCAATCAGCCCCAGCATTTT

D gene: -
J gene: TRBJ2-1
clone size: -
V gene: TRBV29-1
CDR3 protein: CSVGAGIYNEQFF
CDR3 DNA: TGCAGCGTTGGGGCGGGAATCTACAATGAGCAGTTCTTC

D gene: TRBD2
J gene: TRBJ2-3
clone size: -
V gene: TRBV2
CDR3 protein: CASSVGSGGSDTQYF
CDR3 DNA: TGTGCCAGCAGTGTCGGGAGCGGGGGTTCAGATACGCAGTATTTT

D gene: -
J gene: TRBJ1-1
clone size: once
V gene: TRBV10-2
CDR3 protein: CASSEPGSMNTEAFF
CDR3 DNA: TGCGCCAGCAGTGAGCCTGGGTCGATGAACACTGAAGCTTTCTTT

D gene: -
J gene: TRBJ2-5
clone size: -
V gene: TRBV5-4
CDR3 protein: CASSLAGVGETQYF
CDR3 DNA: TGTGCCAGCAGCTTGGCAGGGGTTGGAGAGACCCAGTACTTC

D gene: -
J gene: TRBJ2-5
clone size: -
V gene: TRBV18
CDR3 protein: CASSLGTPAQETQYF
CDR3 DNA: TGTGCCAGCTCACTAGGGACACCAGCTCAAGAGACCCAGTACTTC

D gene: -
J gene: TRBJ2-7
clone size: -
V gene: TRBV5-1
CDR3 protein: CASSLAGSASYEQYF
CDR3 DNA: TGCGCCAGCAGCTTGGCAGGTAGCGCATCCTACGAGCAGTACTTC

D gene: -
J gene: TRBJ1-3
clone size: -
V gene: TRBV19
CDR3 protein: CASSIKGTGNTIYF
CDR3 DNA: TGTGCCAGTAGTATCAAGGGGACAGGAAACACCATATATTTT

D gene: -
J gene: TRBJ2-3
clone size: -
V gene: TRBV11-3
CDR3 protein: CASSLGGLAGTDTQYF
CDR3 DNA: TGTGCCAGCAGCTTAGGTGGGCTAGCCGGCACAGATACGCAGTATTTT